These T cell receptor beta chains were read from a single sample in a study of blood T cell repertoires in COVID-19. Sequencing was performed with immunoSEQ multiplex PCR; in TCRdb, only in-frame clones are kept and a portion is missing. The table records more than 150,000 clones, roughly 80% of them present only once. The specimen was peripheral blood. The receptors originated from a woman in her thirties with acute or convalescent COVID-19. The CDR3 runs from the conserved cysteine through the conserved F or W. D genes are given only for firm matches. The size of a clone is reported for some rows only, either as once, few or many, or as a class for expanded clones.

TRBJ1-1,TRBV28,NA,once,CASRSGTGGTEAFF,TGTGCCAGCAGGTCCGGGACGGGAGGGACTGAAGCTTTCTTT
TRBJ1-5,TRBV28,TRBD1,NA,CASSWARGQSNQPQHF,TGTGCCAGCAGTTGGGCGAGGGGGCAAAGCAATCAGCCCCAGCATTTT
TRBJ2-2,TRBV6-5,TRBD1,few,CASSPGQGTLQELFF,TGTGCCAGCAGCCCCGGACAGGGGACTCTTCAGGAGCTGTTTTTT
TRBJ2-5,TRBV7-3,TRBD1,NA,CASSPPSDREPETQYF,TGTGCCAGCAGCCCGCCTTCCGACAGGGAACCAGAGACCCAGTACTTC
TRBJ1-5,TRBV5-5,TRBD1,NA,CASSADRGRISNQPQHF,TGTGCCAGCAGCGCGGACAGGGGGCGGATAAGCAATCAGCCCCAGCATTTT
TRBJ1-1,TRBV27,NA,NA,CASSSRVSNTEAFF,TGTGCCAGCAGTAGTCGGGTTTCAAACACTGAAGCTTTCTTT
TRBJ2-5,TRBV6-5,NA,NA,CASRPWGVVMETQYF,TGTGCCAGCAGACCGTGGGGGGTAGTGATGGAGACCCAGTACTTC
TRBJ2-1,TRBV29-1,TRBD2,NA,CSVVAGYNEQFF,TGCAGCGTCGTAGCGGGTTACAATGAGCAGTTCTTC
TRBJ2-1,TRBV9,TRBD2,NA,CASETGGADNEQFF,TGTGCCAGCGAGACCGGGGGGGCCGACAATGAGCAGTTCTTC
TRBJ2-7,TRBV14,NA,NA,CASSQAPTGNYEQYF,TGTGCCAGCAGCCAAGCGCCCACAGGGAACTACGAGCAGTACTTC
TRBJ1-2,TRBV19,NA,NA,CASSRSRGYTF,TGTGCCAGTAGTCGGTCGCGAGGCTACACCTTC
TRBJ2-1,TRBV21-1,NA,NA,CASSKGIPNEQFF,TGTGCCAGCAGCAAAGGTATCCCCAATGAGCAGTTCTTC
TRBJ2-7,TRBV5-1,NA,NA,CASSLERQSKQYF,TGCGCCAGCAGCTTGGAACGACAGTCCAAGCAGTACTTC
TRBJ2-5,TRBV28,NA,NA,CASLTRVTGWTQYF,TGTGCCAGCCTTACTCGGGTGACCGGATGGACCCAGTACTTC